Following are 24 T cell receptor beta chains from one sample sequenced in a study of beta chain features in type 1 diabetes. Reverse transcription of all isolated RNA meant that expressed TCRB transcripts were sequenced. Here immunoSEQ multiplex PCR was the method, and the copy in TCRdb shows in-frame clones only, minus some. The sample yields around 340,000 clones, 6.5% to 10% seen once. Material for sequencing was central memory CD4+ T cells from blood. The receptors shown here come from a woman under 30 in good health.

This clone was counted only a few times. The V and J genes are TRBV4-3 and TRBJ2-3; 8 bases are a match to TRBD2. Germline V CDR1 and CDR2: LGHNA, YSLEER. Trimming took 0 bases from V and 0 from J; bases not matched to a gene: 14. This CDR3 is 20 amino acids long. CDR3 residues: CASSQDHGAGTSPSTDTQYF. The CDR3 region has the DNA TGCGCCAGCAGCCAAGATCACGGCGCCGGGACTAGTCCTAGCACAGATACGCAGTATTTT.

This clone was seen only once. The chain carries TRBV20-1 and TRBJ1-1; no reliable D call. The CDR3 sequence is 10 residues long. Germline CDR1 and CDR2: DFQATT and SNEGSKA (reference sequence). V was cut by 2 bases and J by 7 bases, with 5 bases left in between. The CDR3 bases are TGCAGTGCTAGACGGGATGAAGCTTTCTTT. Translated, it gives CSARRDEAFF.

This clone was picked up a small number of times. The CDR3 DNA sequence: TGTGCCAGTAACAACAGGGCGAGCAATCAGCCCCAGCATTTT. Amino acid sequence: CASNNRASNQPQHF. This chain connects TRBV19 to TRBJ1-5, with D tentatively TRBD1 (6 bases). The CDR3 contains 14 residues. The V end lost 7 bases, the J end lost 1 base, and 11 bases lay between the germline ends. Germline lookup yields CDR1 LNHDA and CDR2 SQIVND (reference sequence).

This clone was found a few times. CDR3 DNA sequence: TGTGCCAGCAGCTTGGGGAACGGGAGGCCAGATACGCAGTATTTT. The encoded protein is CASSLGNGRPDTQYF. The chain employs TRBV5-5 and TRBJ2-3; 7 positions agree with TRBD2. Per germline, CDR1 SGHKS and CDR2 YYEKEE (reference sequence). This CDR3 is 15 amino acids long. V was clipped by 0 bases and J by 4 bases; unmatched bases: 5.

The sample holds a few counts of this clone. The V gene is TRBV5-4, the J gene TRBJ1-2; a possible D gene is TRBD1 (6 bases). The V end was cut by 3 bases, the J end by 8 bases, with 23 bases between. This CDR3 has 16 residues. Germline values: CDR1 SGHNT, CDR2 YYREEE (reference sequence). DNA for the CDR3: TGTGCCAGCAGCTACCCCCAGCTGTCAGGGGTACGAGGCTACACCTTC. It translates to CASSYPQLSGVRGYTF.

The gene calls are TRBV28 and TRBJ2-5; D is undetermined. The CDR3 length is 15 residues. Per the germline V gene, CDR1 is MDHEN and CDR2 is SYDVKM. V lost 6 bases and J lost 5, with 19 bases in between. This CDR3 is CASSTTRQSAETQYF. The CDR3 nucleotides are TGTGCCAGCAGCACGACTCGACAAAGCGCGGAGACCCAGTACTTC.

The gene calls are TRBV5-1 and TRBJ1-1, with 8 bases aligning to TRBD1. The V gene's germline CDR1 is SGHRS and CDR2 YFSETQ. Germline trimming cut 9 bases from V and 1 base from J; bases unmatched to any gene: 8. This CDR3 is built from 14 residues. The chain's CDR3 is CATGTGEENTEAFF. CDR3 DNA sequence: TGCGCCACCGGGACAGGCGAAGAGAACACTGAAGCTTTCTTT.

This clone was seen a few times. This chain joins TRBV6-1 and TRBJ2-7; 11 nucleotides agree with TRBD2. The CDR3 is 14 residues long. CDR1 is MNHNS, CDR2 SASEGT, per germline. The trim removed 5 bases at V and 4 bases at J, leaving 4 bases unmatched. In DNA, the CDR3 is TGTGCCAGCAGTACCCGACTAGCGGGGTACGAGCAGTACTTC. Protein sequence: CASSTRLAGYEQYF.

This clone was counted a few times. V and J are TRBV29-1 and TRBJ1-1; D is undetermined. CDR1 and CDR2 (germline): SQVTM, ANQGSEA. V was shortened by 7 bases and J by 6 bases, with 6 bases between the two germline ends. This CDR3 spans 9 amino acids. CDR3 in DNA: TGCAGCGCCGGGGCTGAAGCTTTCTTT. Its protein product is CSAGAEAFF.

The rearrangement links TRBV21-1 to TRBJ1-2. TRBV21-1 is listed as a pseudogene. There are 12 residues in the CDR3. CDR3 loop: CASSQDWRGYTF. In DNA form, the CDR3 reads TGTGCCAGCAGCCAAGATTGGCGTGGCTACACCTTC.

In its sample, this clone was seen a few times. The chain joins TRBV5-1 to TRBJ1-1, with a tentative D call TRBD1 (6 bases). CDR1 is SGHRS and CDR2 is YFSETQ in the germline V gene. Between the trimmed V and J ends, which lost 6 bases and 4 bases, there was a span of 16 bases. The CDR3 is 14 residues long. CDR3 loop: CASNAGARSTEAFF. The CDR3 DNA reads TGCGCCAGCAATGCGGGGGCGAGGAGCACTGAAGCTTTCTTT. The full variable domain, with the rest looked up from reference TRBV5-1 and TRBJ1-1, is KAGVTQTPRYLIKTRGQQVTLSCSPISGHRSVSWYQQTPGQGLQFLFEYFSETQRNKGNFPGRFSGRQFSNSRSEMNVSTLELGDSALYLCASNAGARSTEAFFGQGTRLTVV.

This clone has just a few counts. The chain joins TRBV10-3 to TRBJ2-5; maybe TRBD2 (5 bases). Germline values: CDR1 ENHRY, CDR2 SYGVKD. This CDR3 spans 13 amino acids. V gave up 10 bases and J gave up 2 bases, with 14 bases separating them. The CDR3 bases are TGTGCCACCGCCGGTGGAGGTCAAGAGACCCAGTACTTC. This gives the protein CATAGGGQETQYF.

This clone appeared many times. V and J are TRBV9 and TRBJ2-2; 8 positions match TRBD2. Per the germline V gene, CDR1 is SGDLS and CDR2 is YYNGEE. CDR3 length: 18 amino acids. Germline trimming cut 4 bases from V and 0 bases from J; bases unmatched to any gene: 11. Written as DNA, the CDR3 is TGTGCCAGCAGCTCAGGAGGGGCGGGAGGCTCGAACACCGGGGAGCTGTTTTTT. Encoded protein: CASSSGGAGGSNTGELFF.

This chain uses TRBV11-2 with TRBJ2-5, with D possibly TRBD2 on 6 matching bases. CDR1 is SGHAT, CDR2 FQNNGV, per germline. With 5 bases removed from V and 0 bases from J, the gap between germline ends came to 19 bases. The length of the CDR3 is 17 residues. The CDR3 spells CASSPRRDISYQETQYF. CDR3 DNA sequence: TGTGCCAGCAGCCCCCGGCGGGATATTTCGTACCAAGAGACCCAGTACTTC. Filled out from reference TRBV11-2 and TRBJ2-5, the complete variable domain reads EAGVAQSPRYKIIEKRQSVAFWCNPISGHATLYWYQQILGQGPKLLIQFQNNGVVDDSQLPKDRFSAERLKGVDSTLKIQPAKLEDSAVYLCASSPRRDISYQETQYFGPGTRLLVL.

This chain joins TRBV7-2 and TRBJ2-7; D gene unclear. V dropped 5 bases and J dropped 5 bases, with 10 bases sitting between them. The CDR3 is 12 residues long. Germline V lookup: CDR1 SGHTA, CDR2 FQGNSA. CDR3 sequence: CASSHENNEQYF. CDR3 coding DNA: TGTGCCAGCAGCCATGAGAATAACGAGCAGTACTTC.

The rearrangement uses TRBV5-6 and TRBJ2-7; the match to TRBD1 covers 8 bases. Trimming cost V 2 bases and J 4 bases; bases outside gene matches: 8. There are 15 residues in the CDR3. The germline V gene has CDR1 SGHDT and CDR2 YYEEEE. CDR3 residues: CASSFGRTGSYEQYF. DNA of the CDR3: TGTGCCAGCAGCTTTGGCCGGACAGGGTCTTACGAGCAGTACTTC.

This clone was counted between two and nine times. The rearrangement joins TRBV11-2 to TRBJ1-2; TRBD1 matches at 7 bases. The CDR3 loop spans 13 amino acids. Trimming cost V 6 bases and J 10 bases; bases outside gene matches: 11. Germline CDR1 is SGHAT and CDR2 is FQNNGV. CDR3 sequence: CASRPGQSYNYTF. CDR3 sequence (DNA): TGTGCCAGCAGACCGGGACAGTCGTACAACTACACCTTC.

This clone was observed a few times. The chain carries TRBV15 and TRBJ1-5, with D perhaps matching TRBD1 (5 bases). Germline V CDR1 and CDR2: LNHNV, YYDKDF (reference sequence). The V and J ends lost 0 bases and 6 bases respectively, with 12 bases between them. CDR3 length: 15 residues. The CDR3 loop reads CATSRDRGVGQPQHF. The DNA for the CDR3 is TGTGCCACCAGCAGAGATCGGGGGGTAGGTCAGCCCCAGCATTTT.

J is TRBJ2-3 and V is TRBV27; TRBD2 matches at 11 bases. The CDR3 loop spans 15 amino acids. Trimming cost V 8 bases and J 4 bases; bases outside gene matches: 8. Germline CDR1 and CDR2: MNHEY and SMNVEV (reference sequence). The CDR3 coding sequence is TGTGCCAGCGGACGACTAGCGGGAATCGCAGATACGCAGTATTTT. Amino acids: CASGRLAGIADTQYF.

This clone showed up just a few times. CDR3 sequence reads: CASSDSTRNASGNTIYF. In DNA form, the CDR3 reads TGTGCCAGCAGTGACTCGACCAGAAATGCCTCTGGAAACACCATATATTTT. This sequence joins TRBV6-4 and TRBJ1-3; D not resolved. Germline CDR1 is MRHNA and CDR2 is SNTAGT. CDR3 length: 17 amino acids. Trimming stripped 0 bases from V and 0 bases from J, with 12 bases between.

This clone was seen only a few times. The chain joins TRBV7-2 to TRBJ2-1, with 11 positions matching TRBD2. Trimming at V came to 5 bases and at J to 15 bases, leaving 9 bases not matched to a gene. Germline V gene sequence: CDR1 SGHTA, CDR2 FQGNSA. This CDR3 comprises 13 residues. This chain's CDR3 is CASSPPGLADLFF. The CDR3 region has the DNA TGTGCCAGCAGCCCCCCGGGACTAGCGGATTTGTTCTTC.

This clone has only a few counts. The chain's CDR3 is CASSFGGTWEYNEQFF. As DNA, the CDR3 is TGTGCCAGCAGCTTCGGCGGGACTTGGGAATACAATGAGCAGTTCTTC. The chain joins TRBV5-4 to TRBJ2-1; weak D call: TRBD2 (6 bases). The ends were cut back, 2 bases at V and 4 bases at J, with 16 bases in the middle. This CDR3 contains 16 residues. In germline, CDR1 is SGHNT, CDR2 YYREEE (reference sequence).

This clone was counted between two and nine times. The CDR3 DNA is TGTGCCAGCAGTTCTTACAGGGGGTTATCTGAAGCTTTCTTT. The encoded protein is CASSSYRGLSEAFF. This chain uses TRBV6-5 with TRBJ1-1, with 8 nucleotides matching TRBD1. Germline V gene sequence: CDR1 MNHEY, CDR2 SVGAGI. This CDR3 has 14 amino acids. Trimming at V came to 4 bases and at J to 6 bases, leaving 7 bases not matched to a gene.

The chain employs TRBV7-8 and TRBJ2-3; D uncertain. The germline gives CDR1 SGHVS, CDR2 FQNEAQ. Trimming removed 2 bases at V and 0 bases at J, with 12 bases between. The CDR3 covers 16 residues. This CDR3 reads CASSLSRPPSTDTQYF. The CDR3 coding sequence is TGTGCCAGCAGCTTATCTAGACCCCCTAGCACAGATACGCAGTATTTT.